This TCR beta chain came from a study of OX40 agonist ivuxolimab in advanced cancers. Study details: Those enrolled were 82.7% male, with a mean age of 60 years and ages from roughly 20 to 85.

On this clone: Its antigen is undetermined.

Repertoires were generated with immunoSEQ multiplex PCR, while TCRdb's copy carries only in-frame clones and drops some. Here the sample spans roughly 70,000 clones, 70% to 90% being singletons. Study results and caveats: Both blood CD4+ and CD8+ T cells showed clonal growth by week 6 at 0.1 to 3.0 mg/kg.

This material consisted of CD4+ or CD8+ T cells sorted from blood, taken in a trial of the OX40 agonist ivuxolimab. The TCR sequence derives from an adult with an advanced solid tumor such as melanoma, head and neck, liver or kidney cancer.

The CDR3 loop is CAWTQPPTGRRNTIYF. CDR3 in DNA: TGTGCCTGGACCCAGCCGCCGACAGGGAGACGAAACACCATATATTTT. The chain combines TRBV30 with TRBJ1-3; 7 bases fit TRBD1. This CDR3 contains 16 residues. Germline trimming cut 4 bases from V and 5 bases from J; bases unmatched to any gene: 14. From germline, CDR1 is GTSNPN and CDR2 SVGIG (reference sequence). The whole variable domain, filled in from reference TRBV30 and TRBJ1-3, reads SQTIHQWPATLVQPVGSPLSLECTVEGTSNPNLYWYRQAAGRGLQLLFYSVGIGQISSEVPQNLSASRPQDRQFILSSKKLLLSDSGFYLCAWTQPPTGRRNTIYFGEGSWLTVV.